The 11 T cell receptor beta chains below come from one sample, sequenced in a study of OX40 agonist ivuxolimab in advanced cancers. Measured with immunoSEQ multiplex PCR; TCRdb has only the in-frame clones, and not every one. The sample has approximately 70,000 clones, 75% to 90% seen once; the top ten hold roughly 1%. The input for sequencing was CD4+ or CD8+ T cells sorted from blood, taken in a trial of the OX40 agonist ivuxolimab. The receptor source for this set is an adult with an advanced solid tumor such as melanoma, head and neck, liver or kidney cancer.

J is TRBJ2-1 and V is TRBV18; perhaps TRBD2 as D (6 bases). Between the trimmed V and J ends, which lost 4 bases and 4 bases, there was a span of 17 bases. The CDR3 has 16 residues. CDR1 is KGHSH, CDR2 LQKENI, per germline. DNA for the CDR3: TGTGCCAGCTCACGACCTTGGGCTAGCGATTACAATGAGCAGTTCTTC. Its protein product is CASSRPWASDYNEQFF.

V and J are TRBV5-1 and TRBJ1-6; tentative D call: TRBD1 (5 bases). This CDR3 spans 16 amino acids. Trimming removed 0 bases at V and 10 bases at J, with 17 bases between. Germline lookup yields CDR1 SGHRS and CDR2 YFSETQ. The CDR3 DNA reads TGCGCCAGCAGCTTGGGTGAAGGCAGGGATGGGTCACCCCTCCACTTT. Translation: CASSLGEGRDGSPLHF.

The chain has TRBV7-2 and TRBJ1-1; a possible D gene is TRBD1 (5 bases). The CDR3 covers 17 residues. The V end lost 2 bases, the J end lost 2 bases, and 18 bases lay between the germline ends. Germline lookup yields CDR1 SGHTA and CDR2 FQGNSA. For the CDR3, the DNA is TGTGCCAGCAGCTTAAGTTCCGGCAGGGTGGGTAACACTGAAGCTTTCTTT. It is translated as CASSLSSGRVGNTEAFF.

The chain has TRBV27 and TRBJ2-3; possible D gene TRBD2, 6 bases. V shed 4 bases and J shed 5 bases, with 16 bases lying between them. The CDR3 spans 15 residues. Germline V gene data show CDR1 as MNHEY and CDR2 as SMNVEV (reference sequence). The CDR3 nucleotides are TGTGCCAGCAGTTCCCCGGCACTAGCAAAAGATACGCAGTATTTT. This gives the protein CASSSPALAKDTQYF.

The chain uses TRBV28 and TRBJ1-2; D unresolved. Trimming shortened V by 3 bases and J by 2 bases, and 7 bases separated the two germline ends. The CDR3 runs to 13 residues. Germline values: CDR1 MDHEN, CDR2 SYDVKM. The DNA for the CDR3 is TGTGCCAGCAGTTTCGGCCAAAACTATGGCTACACCTTC. It encodes CASSFGQNYGYTF.

The CDR3 loop reads CASRTLTGGDQPQHF. The CDR3 nucleotides are TGTGCCAGTAGGACTTTGACAGGGGGTGACCAGCCCCAGCATTTT. This chain uses TRBV19 with TRBJ1-5, with 9 bases fitting TRBD1. This CDR3 has 15 amino acids. Germline CDR1 reads LNHDA; CDR2 reads SQIVND (reference sequence). Unmatched junction bases numbered 10, after V lost 6 bases and J lost 7 bases.

The J gene is TRBJ2-1, the V gene TRBV9, with D maybe TRBD2 (5 bases). CDR3 length: 12 residues. Germline CDR1 and CDR2: SGDLS and YYNGEE. Between the trimmed V and J ends, which lost 2 bases and 9 bases, there was a span of 9 bases. The CDR3 DNA reads as TGTGCCAGCAGCGTGGTGGAGGCTGAGCAGTTCTTC. Amino acids: CASSVVEAEQFF.

V and J are TRBV7-9 and TRBJ1-2; TRBD1 agrees at 7 bases. The germline V gene has CDR1 SEHNR and CDR2 FQNEAQ (reference sequence). CDR3 size: 16 residues. The J segment lost 0 bases and the V segment lost 0 bases, leaving 4 bases of the junction unmatched. The CDR3 region is CASSLAGGSANYGYTF. CDR3 DNA sequence: TGTGCCAGCAGCTTAGCAGGGGGCTCGGCTAACTATGGCTACACCTTC.

The V gene is TRBV30, the J gene TRBJ2-7; 12 positions match TRBD2. The germline V gene encodes CDR1 GTSNPN and CDR2 SVGIG (reference sequence). This CDR3 has 12 amino acids. V was pared by 7 bases and J by 5 bases, with 3 bases of the junction left unmatched. The CDR3 protein is CALTSGGNEQYF. CDR3 nucleotide sequence: TGTGCCTTGACTAGCGGGGGCAACGAGCAGTACTTC.

As DNA, the CDR3 is TGTGCCAGCAGCTTAGGGAAATCCGAGGGGCAGTTCTTC. Residues: CASSLGKSEGQFF. This chain uses TRBV11-2 with TRBJ2-1, with a weak D call TRBD2 (5 bases). V lost 1 base, J lost 12 bases, and 13 bases lay in between. The CDR3 sequence is 13 residues long. In germline, CDR1 is SGHAT, CDR2 FQNNGV.

This chain links TRBV5-1 with TRBJ2-1, with a weak D call TRBD1 (5 bases). This CDR3 region has 13 residues. The V end was cut by 5 bases, the J end by 8 bases, with 14 bases between. Per the germline V gene, CDR1 is SGHRS and CDR2 is YFSETQ. This CDR3 is CASRAGFVDEQFF. The DNA of the CDR3 is TGCGCCAGCAGGGCAGGGTTTGTGGATGAGCAGTTCTTC.